Detailed here is one T cell receptor (beta chain). Original handling: Estimated nucleated cell counts came from reference gene primer amplification. TCRdb's table, derived via immunoSEQ multiplex PCR, lists solely in-frame clones and lacks some. Clone size and V and J calls were adopted from that table, with D and trimming inferred from the DNA. The sample consists of fewer than 250,000 clones, roughly 90% of them appearing once. These data come from a study of blood T cell repertoires in COVID-19. Study at large: COVID-19 samples from acute and convalescent phases originated in the United States, Italy and Spain. PBMCs, B-cell-depleted T cells, or T cells provided the cDNA or gDNA that made up the material.

CDR3 length: 18 residues. The receptor was derived from a woman aged 45-59 years with acute or convalescent COVID-19. Source material: peripheral blood. V usage is TRBV21-1 and J usage is TRBJ2-3; the D call of TRBD1 is as the table states it, not checked on the DNA. TRBV21-1 is assigned pseudogene status. CDR3 protein: CASIRTNSGTGCTDTQYF. The CDR3 DNA follows: TGTGCCAGCATCCGAACGAACTCCGGGACAGGGTGCACAGATACGCAGTATTTT.